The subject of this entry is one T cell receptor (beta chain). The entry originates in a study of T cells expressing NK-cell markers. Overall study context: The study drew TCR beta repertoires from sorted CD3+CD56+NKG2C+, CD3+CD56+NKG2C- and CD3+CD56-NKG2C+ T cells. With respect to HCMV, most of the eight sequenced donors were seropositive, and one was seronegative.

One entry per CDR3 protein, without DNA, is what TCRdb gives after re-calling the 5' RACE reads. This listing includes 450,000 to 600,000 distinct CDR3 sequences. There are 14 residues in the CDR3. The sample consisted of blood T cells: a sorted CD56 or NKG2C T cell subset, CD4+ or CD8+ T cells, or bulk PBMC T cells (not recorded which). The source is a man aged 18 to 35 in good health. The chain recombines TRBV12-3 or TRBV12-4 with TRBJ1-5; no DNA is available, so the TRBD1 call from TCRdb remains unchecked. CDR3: CASSNRENNQPQHF.